This T cell receptor beta chain was sequenced for a study of blood T cell repertoires in COVID-19. Using immunoSEQ multiplex PCR, the repertoire was profiled, and TCRdb retains in-frame clones only, with some absent. Of hundreds of thousands of clones listed, roughly 80% are singletons. After removal of 2 bases from V and 2 bases from J, the junction contained 2 bases not matched to a gene. Per the germline V gene, CDR1 is MNHEY and CDR2 is SVGAGI. The CDR3 is made up of 15 amino acids. The receptor comes from a woman aged 80 or over with COVID-19, enrolled during active disease. V gene TRBV6-5 combines with J gene TRBJ1-1; 10 bases are shared with TRBD1. Sequencing was carried out using peripheral blood. As DNA, the CDR3 is TGTGCCAGCAGTTACGGGGACAGGGGTAACACTGAAGCTTTCTTT. As protein: CASSYGDRGNTEAFF.